This paragraph reports one T cell receptor (beta chain). TCRdb's table, derived via immunoSEQ multiplex PCR, lists solely in-frame clones and lacks some. The data contain around 300,000 clones, around four fifths of them singletons. Trimming removed 5 bases from V and 12 bases from J, with 16 bases in between. CDR1 is SGHVS and CDR2 is FQNEAQ in the germline V gene. The CDR3 covers 13 residues. These data belong to a study of blood T cell repertoires in COVID-19. This sequence was found in a man between 25 and 39 years old with active or convalescent COVID-19. Source material: peripheral blood. V and J are TRBV7-8 and TRBJ1-4; possible D gene TRBD1, 6 bases. The CDR3 spells CASSVGTPGELFF. The CDR3 bases are TGTGCCAGCAGCGTTGGGACACCCGGGGAACTGTTTTTT.